This record concerns one TCR beta chain sequence. Its cognate antigen is unknown. TCRdb keeps only in-frame clones here, not all; method: immunoSEQ multiplex PCR. The sample yields 50,000 to 60,000 clones, 82% seen once. The data originate from a study of OX40 agonist ivuxolimab in advanced cancers. Background on the study: Partial responses were observed in three patients, of whom one had hepatocellular carcinoma and two had cutaneous melanoma. Findings and caveats of the study: At 0.1 to 3.0 mg/kg and by week 6, CD4+ and CD8+ T cells in the blood had expanded clonally. Compared with others, partial responders at 0.1-3.0 mg/kg displayed clonal expansion among the lowest.

The trim removed 0 bases at V and 2 bases at J, leaving 3 bases unmatched. The CDR3 is made up of 15 amino acids. The germline V gene encodes CDR1 SGHAT and CDR2 FQNNGV. This clonotype was obtained from an adult with an advanced solid tumor such as melanoma, head and neck, liver or kidney cancer. The sequenced sample was CD4+ or CD8+ T cells sorted from blood, obtained in a trial of the OX40 agonist ivuxolimab. This rearrangement joins TRBV11-2 to TRBJ2-7; 8 nucleotides agree with TRBD2. The CDR3 DNA sequence: TGTGCCAGCAGCTTAGAAGCGGGGGTTACCTACGAGCAGTACTTC. Translation gives CASSLEAGVTYEQYF.